This T cell receptor beta chain was identified during a study of blood T cell repertoires in COVID-19. Whole-study context: Italy, Spain and the United States were the sources of the convalescent and acute COVID-19 samples. From T cells, B-cell-depleted T cells, or PBMCs came the material, which was cDNA or gDNA.

Original analysis: Reference gene primer amplification yielded estimated nucleated cell counts. Repertoires were generated with immunoSEQ multiplex PCR, while TCRdb's copy carries only in-frame clones and drops some. V, J and clone size are those of that table, while D and trimming were read from the DNA. The table includes approximately 100,000 clones, around 83% detected once. The CDR3 totals 14 residues. The germline CDR1 and CDR2 sequences are SGHTA and FQGNSA. With V trimmed by 3 bases and J by 4 bases, 2 bases remained unmatched. This clone occurred once. This chain links TRBV7-2 with TRBJ2-5, with 10 bases that match TRBD2. Sequenced: peripheral blood. The clonotype was recovered from an elderly woman with active or convalescent COVID-19. Here the CDR3 reads CASSFSSGGETQYF. In nucleotides, the CDR3 is TGTGCCAGCAGCTTCTCTAGCGGGGGAGAGACCCAGTACTTC.